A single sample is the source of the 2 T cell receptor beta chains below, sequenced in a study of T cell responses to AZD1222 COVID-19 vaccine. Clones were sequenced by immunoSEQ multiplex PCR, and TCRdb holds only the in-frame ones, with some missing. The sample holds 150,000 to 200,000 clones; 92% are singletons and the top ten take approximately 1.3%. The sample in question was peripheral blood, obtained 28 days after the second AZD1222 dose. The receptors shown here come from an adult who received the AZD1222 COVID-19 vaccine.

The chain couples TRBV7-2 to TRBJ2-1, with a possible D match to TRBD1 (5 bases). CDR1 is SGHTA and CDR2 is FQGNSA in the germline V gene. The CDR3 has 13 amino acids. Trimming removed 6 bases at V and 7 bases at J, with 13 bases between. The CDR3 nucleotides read TGTGCCAGCAGTTCCGGACACGGGAATGAGCAGTTCTTC. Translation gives CASSSGHGNEQFF.

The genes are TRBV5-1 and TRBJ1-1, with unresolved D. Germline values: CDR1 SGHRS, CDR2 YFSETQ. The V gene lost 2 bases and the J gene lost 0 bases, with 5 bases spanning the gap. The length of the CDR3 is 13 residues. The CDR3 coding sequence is TGCGCCAGCAGCTTATCTGTGAACACTGAAGCTTTCTTT. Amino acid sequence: CASSLSVNTEAFF.